The following is a T cell receptor beta chain sequence with its context. This clonotype was observed at least ten times. The target of this receptor is not known. No per-base quality is available; no much larger clone lies one base away. These data belong to a study of T cells in Graves' hyperthyroidism and ophthalmopathy (dated by TCRdb to 2018 to 2020). In terms of the full investigation: Peripheral blood was sampled at the time of initial diagnosis, prior to any treatment. For training and testing, the 80 to 100 patients in the discovery cohort were randomly divided in a 7:3 ratio. Whether ophthalmopathy could be predicted prospectively was tested in an independent validation cohort made up of about 18 hyperthyroidism patients plus 17 patients who later progressed to ophthalmopathy. The paper describes TCR Vbeta CDR3 sequencing of around 140 peripheral blood samples, made up of fewer than 50 ophthalmopathy patients, roughly 80 hyperthyroidism patients and roughly 17 progressor patients. Once sampling was done, hyperthyroidism patients were given methimazole at a starting dose of 30 mg daily, whereas ophthalmopathy patients were given high-dose intravenous methylprednisolone. A discovery cohort of about a hundred patients, roughly 45 with Graves' ophthalmopathy and about 58 with stable Graves' hyperthyroidism, was used to find distinguishing TCR V-J signatures. In addition, the study compared T-cell repertoires in thyroid tissue and in blood from over 5 Graves' hyperthyroidism patients. What the research found in general, with its limitations: No statistical method was used to set the sample size in advance, and investigators knew the group allocation. In validation, progression to ophthalmopathy was predicted by the model with around 70% sensitivity and 72.22% specificity, a median of approximately 6.5 months before onset. A 13 V-J signature model separated ophthalmopathy from stable hyperthyroidism, with over 85% sensitivity and 81.08% specificity in cross-validation and 80%/75% in testing. Blood samples also contained most of the expanded thyroid clonotypes (frequency above 0.001), which suggests that blood repertoires may reflect thyroid immune responses.

A patient counted as having stable Graves' hyperthyroidism if no progression to ophthalmopathy occurred over 18 months of follow-up. Hyperthyroidism patients were newly diagnosed, had a disease duration of under 2 months, and were aged 18 to 65 years. The study excluded patients with uncontrolled infections, other autoimmune diseases, pregnancy or lactation. Clinical symptoms, serum thyroxine and TRAb, thyroid ultrasound, and orbital computed tomography formed the basis for the diagnoses. PBMCs were isolated from roughly 10 ml of fresh peripheral blood by Ficoll-Paque density gradient centrifugation. Total RNA was extracted with Trizol reagent, and quality was checked on an Agilent 2100 Bioanalyzer. Amplification of TCR beta CDR3 regions was carried out from RNA transcripts. The first round of RT-PCR for the TCR CDR3 was performed with the HTBI primer set and the Qiagen OneStep RT-PCR kit. Libraries were constructed in a second round of multiplex PCR, after which size selection and purification were performed. The libraries were sequenced on an Illumina HiSeq2000 using paired-end 100 bp reads. In the original analysis: SOAPnuke was used to process the raw data, with reads discarded if the reads contained adapters or uncalled bases, had a mean Phred below 15, or lacked an exact constant-primer or identifier match. High-quality paired reads were merged with COPE v1.2.5, and unique nucleotide sequences were defined as clonotypes. MiTCR v1.1 was used to align the clonotypes against IMGT TRBV, TRBD and TRBJ reference segments. Analysis was restricted to V-J combinations with a frequency above 0.0001, which covered about 99% of repertoires. A TCS score was defined as the ratio between F50 (clonal expansion) and ExV (chaos), using BLOSUM62-based TCRdist between CDR3 peptides within each V-J. Welch's t-statistics and random forest reduced roughly 500 V-J features to roughly 13, which were used in a naive Bayes classifier (R e1071). Through fastp at Q25 and MiXCR, TCRdb rebuilt clones from the public reads, retaining in-frame beta chains. CDR3 protein sequences are deduplicated, and each keeps its most common genes and DNA. The V and J calls were determined by TCRdb, not by the authors. Within this sample are around 440,000 distinct CDR3 sequences, with around a sixth of them counted one time only. The ten largest account for 11% to 15% of the sample.

As encoded in the germline V gene (reference sequence), CDR1 is DFQATT while CDR2 is SNEGSKA. V is pared back by 1 base and J by 6 bases, with 11 bases lying between the germline termini. The CDR3 measures 13 amino acids from cysteine to phenylalanine. CDR3 DNA is the only sequence kept; it has 39 bases, read in frame from the first base. The source material was blood. The receptor was derived from a woman aged 18 to 35 with Graves' hyperthyroidism. The V and J segments used are TRBV20-1 and TRBJ2-3; the D segment cannot be called with confidence. Here the CDR3 is given as CSARGPLADTQYF. The sequenced DNA: TGCAGTGCTAGAGGTCCCCTTGCGGATACGCAGTATTTT.